This T cell receptor (beta chain) derives from a study of T cell changes during pregnancy in multiple sclerosis. Generated by immunoSEQ multiplex PCR, the TCRdb table keeps only in-frame clones and is missing some. The sample holds roughly 90,000 clones, 90% to 95% seen once. The CDR3 sequence is 16 residues long. In germline, CDR1 is LGHNA, CDR2 YNFKEQ. The V gene end was trimmed by 1 base and the J gene end by 0 bases; junction bases not matched to a gene: 3. This TCR derives from a female donor with multiple sclerosis, enrolled in a pregnancy study. The rearrangement uses TRBV4-2 and TRBJ2-5; 9 bases fit TRBD1. The sample in question was peripheral blood, obtained in the third trimester of pregnancy. The CDR3 DNA reads TGTGCCAGCAGCCAAGGCGACAGGGGGGACCAAGAGACCCAGTACTTC. This sequence encodes CASSQGDRGDQETQYF.